The 14 T cell receptor beta chains reported below all come from one sample, sequenced in a study of identical twins. Each CDR3 protein is one row after TCRdb ran MiXCR on the 5' RACE reads. The data show nearly 900,000 distinct CDR3 sequences, with about 12% seen just once and 1.5% to 2% held by the top ten. The data also belong to a second study, concerning yellow fever vaccine responses in identical twins.

Sequencing used PBMCs. These TCRs come from a woman aged 18-29 years in good health.

The gene calls are TRBV29-1 and TRBJ2-5; D is ambiguous. The CDR3 runs 12 residues. V was cut by 4 bases and J by 2 bases, with 8 bases left in between. CDR1 is SQVTM, CDR2 ANQGSEA, per germline. CDR3 nucleotide sequence: TGCAGCGTTGCACAGAATCAAGAGACCCAGTACTTC. This gives the protein CSVAQNQETQYF.

In its sample, this clonotype was seen many times. The V and J genes are TRBV3-1 and TRBJ2-3, with 7 positions matching TRBD2. The CDR3 loop spans 16 amino acids. J was trimmed by 5 bases and V by 0 bases; bases with no gene match: 8. Germline V CDR1 and CDR2: LGHDT, YNNKEL (reference sequence). The CDR3 reads CASSQDGAGFLDTQYF. Here the CDR3 DNA reads TGTGCCAGCAGCCAAGATGGAGCGGGGTTCTTAGATACGCAGTATTTT.

This clonotype was picked up a small number of times. The chain couples TRBV5-6 to TRBJ2-1, with no clear D. Trimming shortened V by 6 bases and J by 12 bases, and 13 bases separated the two germline ends. Germline V gene lookup returns CDR1 SGHDT and CDR2 YYEEEE. This CDR3 has 11 residues. DNA of the CDR3: TGTGCCAGCATGTTCGGGCATGTGCAGTTCTTC. The encoded protein is CASMFGHVQFF.

This clonotype has a handful of counts. The chain employs TRBV4-2 and TRBJ1-4; D is unresolved. Germline CDR1 LGHNA, CDR2 YNFKEQ. The CDR3 is 14 residues long. V was clipped by 1 base and J by 4 bases, with 7 bases between them. The CDR3, as DNA: TGTGCCAGCAGCCAAGGACGGATTAATGAAAAACTGTTTTTT. Protein sequence: CASSQGRINEKLFF.

This clonotype was recorded many times. The V and J genes are TRBV14 and TRBJ2-1, with 9 bases that match TRBD2. Unmatched junction bases numbered 10, after V lost 1 base and J lost 3 bases. The CDR3 is 18 residues long. Per the germline V gene, CDR1 is SGHDN and CDR2 is FVKESK. CDR3: CASSQVPLTSGYYNEQFF. The DNA for the CDR3 is TGTGCCAGCAGCCAAGTCCCTTTGACTAGCGGTTACTACAATGAGCAGTTCTTC.

This chain joins TRBV5-1 and TRBJ2-5, with 10 bases aligning to TRBD1. Germline V gene data show CDR1 as SGHRS and CDR2 as YFSETQ. The CDR3 sequence is 14 residues long. Trimming removed 4 bases from V and 5 bases from J; junction bases left unmatched: 5. CDR3 nucleotides: TGCGCCAGCAGCCCGGGACAGGGGTTGGAGACCCAGTACTTC. Protein sequence: CASSPGQGLETQYF.

This clonotype was seen a few times. The CDR3 DNA is TGTGCCATCAGTGTCGGGACAGGGTACTACGAGCAGTACTTC. Protein: CAISVGTGYYEQYF. The J gene is TRBJ2-7, the V gene TRBV10-3; 9 positions match TRBD1. The J segment lost 3 bases and the V segment lost 4 bases, leaving 4 bases of the junction unmatched. CDR1 and CDR2 (germline): ENHRY, SYGVKD. The CDR3 contains 14 residues.

Only a few counts were recorded for this clonotype. The rearrangement joins TRBV10-3 to TRBJ2-3; 7 bases agree with TRBD2. The V and J ends lost 8 bases and 5 bases, in that order; junction bases with no gene match: 4. This CDR3 spans 12 amino acids. Germline CDR1 reads ENHRY; CDR2 reads SYGVKD. The CDR3 protein is CAISPGGDTQYF. The CDR3 DNA is TGTGCCATCTCCCCGGGAGGAGATACGCAGTATTTT.

This clonotype was counted only a few times. The chain employs TRBV6-1 and TRBJ2-5, with D perhaps assigned TRBD1 or TRBD2 (5 bases each). This CDR3 spans 14 amino acids. Between the trimmed V and J ends, which lost 5 bases and 6 bases, there was a span of 16 bases. Per the germline V gene, CDR1 is MNHNS and CDR2 is SASEGT. CDR3 coding DNA: TGTGCCAGCAGTAGGGACCATAGGGGCAAGACCCAGTACTTC. Its protein product is CASSRDHRGKTQYF.

This chain uses TRBV24-1 with TRBJ2-5; D remains unclear. Germline CDR1 KGHDR, CDR2 SFDVKD. CDR3 size: 12 residues. The ends were cut back, 2 bases at V and 3 bases at J, with 3 bases in the middle. The CDR3 spells CATSDWKETQYF. Here the CDR3 DNA reads TGTGCCACCAGTGATTGGAAAGAGACCCAGTACTTC.

This clonotype was detected ten times or more. The rearrangement uses TRBV5-1 and TRBJ1-1; no clear D. The CDR3 totals 15 residues. Trimming removed 1 base from V and 1 base from J, with 11 bases in between. From germline, CDR1 is SGHRS and CDR2 YFSETQ. In DNA form, the CDR3 reads TGCGCCAGCAGCTTGAGTACAGTCGGGAACACTGAAGCTTTCTTT. Protein product: CASSLSTVGNTEAFF.

This clonotype came up a few times. The V and J genes are TRBV21-1 and TRBJ1-5. TRBV21-1 is a listed pseudogene. The CDR3 consists of 14 residues. The CDR3 loop reads CASSKGGFNQPQHF. In DNA, the CDR3 is TGTGCCAGCAGCAAAGGGGGATTCAATCAGCCCCAGCATTTT.

This clonotype was recorded at least ten times. The chain uses TRBV20-1 and TRBJ1-2, with D tentatively TRBD1 (5 bases). Germline CDR1 and CDR2: DFQATT and SNEGSKA (reference sequence). V was trimmed by 0 bases and J by 7 bases, leaving 9 bases between them. The CDR3 totals 12 residues. CDR3 residues: CSAREGGSGYTF. The CDR3 region has the DNA TGCAGTGCTAGAGAGGGGGGATCTGGCTACACCTTC.

This chain uses TRBV9 with TRBJ2-7; 7 positions agree with TRBD2. The CDR3 length is 15 residues. J lost 4 bases, V lost 4 bases, and 11 bases had no gene match. CDR1 is SGDLS and CDR2 is YYNGEE in the germline V gene. This chain's CDR3 is CASSQGWAGAYEQYF. The DNA for the CDR3 is TGTGCCAGCAGCCAAGGTTGGGCGGGAGCGTACGAGCAGTACTTC. Full variable domain (remainder filled in from reference TRBV9 and TRBJ2-7): DSGVTQTPKHLITATGQRVTLRCSPRSGDLSVYWYQQSLDQGLQFLIQYYNGEERAKGNILERFSAQQFPDLHSELNLSSLELGDSALYFCASSQGWAGAYEQYFGPGTRLTVT.